The rows below give T cell receptor beta chains drawn from one sample of a study of shared clonotypes between healthy human individuals. Sequenced by immunoSEQ multiplex PCR; TCRdb stores in-frame clones only, minus some. The sample lists roughly 2.1 million clones; 85% to 95% were seen once. Input material: naive CD8+ T cells from PBMCs. These receptors originate from a man aged 18 to 29 in good health. Some clones in this sample may be carry-over from other donors' samples. Each CDR3 is given with its conserved first and last residue. Fields, in order: clone size, V gene, J gene, CDR3 protein. The size entry is marked missing in some rows and otherwise reads once, few, many or a size class.

>NA|TRBV7-9|TRBJ2-2
CASSFNSGRATGELFF
>NA|TRBV27|TRBJ1-1
CASSLFGVGTEAFF
>NA|TRBV9|TRBJ1-6
CASSEGQNSPLHF
>NA|TRBV5-1|TRBJ2-3
CASSFYSDFTDTQYF
>NA|TRBV4-1|TRBJ2-7
CASRPGLAGGAYEQYF
>NA|TRBV7-2|TRBJ2-1
CASSRNPTETTYNEQFF
>NA|TRBV19|TRBJ2-7
CASSISGSTYEQYF
>NA|TRBV10-2|TRBJ1-4
CAVTGTGEFGQYF
>NA|TRBV30|TRBJ1-2
CAWSPSEDEGYTF
>NA|TRBV4-1|TRBJ1-1
CASSLTGYTEAFF
>NA|TRBV7-9|TRBJ2-7
CASSLGRGTGSSYEQYF
>NA|TRBV9|TRBJ2-1
CASSAQRNEQFF
>NA|TRBV27|TRBJ1-1
CASSLVFGTDEAFF
>NA|TRBV7-9|TRBJ2-1
CASSFNTSGKFF
>NA|TRBV9|TRBJ2-7
CASSVGGSYEQYF
>NA|TRBV12-5|TRBJ2-1
CASGQDVNEQFF
>NA|TRBV9|TRBJ2-3
CASHPGLAGFGSADTQYF
>NA|TRBV7-9|TRBJ2-7
CASSPLLADHYEQYF
>NA|TRBV27|TRBJ2-3
CASSIPGLGYVGTQYF
>once|TRBV7-6|TRBJ2-7
CASSTATSGSYEQYF
>once|TRBV28|TRBJ2-1
CASSLLGEVGNYEQFF
>NA|TRBV27|TRBJ1-5
CASQIMWDSNQPQHF
>NA|TRBV15|TRBJ1-2
CATSSDTDSSYGYTF
>NA|TRBV7-9|TRBJ2-1
CATRGGNNEQFF
>NA|TRBV5-6|TRBJ2-5
CASSSKTAFEETQYF
>once|TRBV27|TRBJ2-1
CASSFGPEQFF
>NA|TRBV7-8|TRBJ1-2
CASSLGGRGQGIQTSNYGYTF
>NA|TRBV5-6|TRBJ2-1
CASSLEGGALYNEQFF
>NA|TRBV27|TRBJ2-7
CASSVTSGTVPYEQYF
>NA|TRBV27|TRBJ2-1
CASNFGGGGSYNEQFF
>NA|TRBV7-9|TRBJ2-2
CASSLDLAGSNTGELFF
>NA|TRBV6-1|TRBJ2-7
CASSGRRDSHPSYEQYF
>once|TRBV9|TRBJ2-2
CASSVLDHTGELFF
>NA|TRBV7-3|TRBJ1-2
CASSLEAGGRGRSGYTF
>NA|TRBV9|TRBJ1-3
CASSGVSGGGPGNTIYF
>NA|TRBV7-9|TRBJ2-2
CASRINLAGEIGTGELFF
>NA|TRBV19|TRBJ1-4
CASSIRDSLEKLFF
>NA|TRBV28|TRBJ1-3
CATWQAGVTGNTIYF
>NA|TRBV27|TRBJ2-7
CASSPSAGETVNEQYF
>NA|TRBV29-1|TRBJ2-7
CSTSGGSSYEQYF
>NA|TRBV5-5|TRBJ2-7
CASSLGTGAYEQYF
>NA|TRBV10-2|TRBJ1-2
CASSNTRNYGYTF
>NA|TRBV28|TRBJ1-1
CASSLLGGTEAFF
>NA|TRBV7-9|TRBJ2-7
CASSGGRYEQYF
>NA|TRBV7-2|TRBJ2-7
CASSLVRVFSYEQYF
>once|TRBV15|TRBJ1-5
CATSRPNQPQHF
>once|TRBV5-6|TRBJ2-7
CASSPSRSGAYEQYF
>NA|TRBV11-2|TRBJ2-7
CASSFGDRDYEQYF
>NA|TRBV7-9|TRBJ2-1
CASSLAGEGAQNEQFF
>NA|TRBV28|TRBJ2-3
CASSLNGITDTQYF
>NA|TRBV7-9|TRBJ2-5
CASSTRDRQETQYF
>NA|TRBV9|TRBJ2-5
CASSPGGPMETQYF
>NA|TRBV15|TRBJ2-1
CATSRERAGNLNEQFF
>once|TRBV4-1|TRBJ2-5
CASSQDIDGSPLETQYF